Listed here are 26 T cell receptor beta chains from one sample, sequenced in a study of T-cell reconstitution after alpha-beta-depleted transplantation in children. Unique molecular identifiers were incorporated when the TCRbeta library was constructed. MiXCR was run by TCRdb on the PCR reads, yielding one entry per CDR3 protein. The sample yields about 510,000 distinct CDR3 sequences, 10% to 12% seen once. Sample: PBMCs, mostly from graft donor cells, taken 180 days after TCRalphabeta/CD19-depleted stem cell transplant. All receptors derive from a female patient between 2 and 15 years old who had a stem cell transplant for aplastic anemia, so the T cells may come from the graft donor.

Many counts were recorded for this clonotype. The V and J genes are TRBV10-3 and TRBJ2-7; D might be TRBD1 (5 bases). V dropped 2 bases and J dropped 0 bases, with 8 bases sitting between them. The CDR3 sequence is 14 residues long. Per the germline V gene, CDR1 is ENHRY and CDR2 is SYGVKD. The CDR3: CAISEVDTSYEQYF. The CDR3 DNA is TGTGCCATCAGTGAGGTGGACACCTCCTACGAGCAGTACTTC.

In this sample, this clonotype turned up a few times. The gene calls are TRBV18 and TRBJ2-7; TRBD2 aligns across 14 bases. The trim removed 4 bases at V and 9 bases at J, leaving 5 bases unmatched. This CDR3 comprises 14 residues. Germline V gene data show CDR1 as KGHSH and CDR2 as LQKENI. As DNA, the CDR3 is TGTGCCAGCTCACAGACTAGCGGGAGGGCCTGGCAGTACGTC. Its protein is CASSQTSGRAWQYV.

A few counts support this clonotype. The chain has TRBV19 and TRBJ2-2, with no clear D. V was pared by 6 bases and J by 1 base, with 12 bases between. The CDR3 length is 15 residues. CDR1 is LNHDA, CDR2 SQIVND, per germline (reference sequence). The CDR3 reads CASRRVTLNTGELFF. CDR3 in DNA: TGTGCCAGTAGAAGGGTGACACTGAACACCGGGGAGCTGTTTTTT.

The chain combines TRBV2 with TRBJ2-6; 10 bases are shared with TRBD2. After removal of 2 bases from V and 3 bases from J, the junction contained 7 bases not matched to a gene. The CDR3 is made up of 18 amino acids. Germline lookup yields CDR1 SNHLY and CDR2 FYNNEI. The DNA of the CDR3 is TGTGCCAGCAGTGAATATCTGCTAGCGGGAGTTGGGGCCAACGTCCTGACTTTC. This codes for CASSEYLLAGVGANVLTF.

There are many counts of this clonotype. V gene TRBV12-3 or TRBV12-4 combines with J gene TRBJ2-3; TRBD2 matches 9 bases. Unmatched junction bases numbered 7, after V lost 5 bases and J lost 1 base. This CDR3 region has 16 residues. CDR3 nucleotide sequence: TGTGCCAGCAGTCCTTTGGCTAGCGGGGGCACAGATACGCAGTATTTT. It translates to CASSPLASGGTDTQYF.

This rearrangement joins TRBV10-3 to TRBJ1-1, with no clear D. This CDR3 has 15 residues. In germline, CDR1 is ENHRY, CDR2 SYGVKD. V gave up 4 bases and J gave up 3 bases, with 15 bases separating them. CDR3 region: CAISGVRQKDTEAFF. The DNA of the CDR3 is TGTGCCATCAGTGGTGTTCGGCAGAAGGACACTGAAGCTTTCTTT.

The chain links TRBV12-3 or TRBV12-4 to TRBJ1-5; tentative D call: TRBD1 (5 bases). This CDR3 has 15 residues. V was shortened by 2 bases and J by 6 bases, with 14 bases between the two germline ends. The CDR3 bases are TGTGCCAGCAGTTTACAGGGTTTCGTGGGTCAGCCCCAGCATTTT. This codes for CASSLQGFVGQPQHF.

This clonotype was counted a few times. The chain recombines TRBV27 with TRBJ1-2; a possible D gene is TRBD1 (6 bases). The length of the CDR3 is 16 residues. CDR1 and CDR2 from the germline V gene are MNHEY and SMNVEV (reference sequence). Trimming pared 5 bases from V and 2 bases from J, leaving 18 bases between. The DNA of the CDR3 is TGTGCCAGCAGTCCGGGGGGGCGGCTTTACAACTATGGCTACACCTTC. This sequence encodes CASSPGGRLYNYGYTF.

The CDR3: CASSYIRTVLQETQYF. The CDR3 DNA follows: TGTGCCAGCAGTTACATTCGGACAGTCCTCCAAGAGACCCAGTACTTC. V gene TRBV6-5 combines with J gene TRBJ2-5, with TRBD1 as a possible D gene (6 bases). Germline V gene lookup returns CDR1 MNHEY and CDR2 SVGAGI. This CDR3 contains 16 residues. Trimming pared 2 bases from V and 1 base from J, leaving 14 bases between.

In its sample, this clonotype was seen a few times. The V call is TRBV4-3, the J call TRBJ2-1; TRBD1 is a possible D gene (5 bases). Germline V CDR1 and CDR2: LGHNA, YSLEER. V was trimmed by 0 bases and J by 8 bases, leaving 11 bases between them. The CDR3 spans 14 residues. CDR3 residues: CASSQDRIRDEQFF. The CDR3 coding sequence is TGCGCCAGCAGCCAAGATCGGATCAGGGATGAGCAGTTCTTC.

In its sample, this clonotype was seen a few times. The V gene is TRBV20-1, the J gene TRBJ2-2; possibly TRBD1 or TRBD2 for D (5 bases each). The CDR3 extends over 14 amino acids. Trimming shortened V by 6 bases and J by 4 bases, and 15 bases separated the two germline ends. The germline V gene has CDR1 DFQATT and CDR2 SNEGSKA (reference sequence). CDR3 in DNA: TGCAGTGCACCGTGGTGGGACGGCACCGGGGAGCTGTTTTTT. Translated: CSAPWWDGTGELFF.

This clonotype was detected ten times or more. As DNA, the CDR3 is TGCGCCAGCAGCCCTGGGGGGGCGGACAATCAGCCCCAGCATTTT. This sequence encodes CASSPGGADNQPQHF. The chain links TRBV5-1 to TRBJ1-5, with a weak D call TRBD1 (6 bases). The CDR3 has 15 amino acids. V was cut by 4 bases and J by 3 bases, with 14 bases left in between. Germline CDR1 and CDR2: SGHRS and YFSETQ.

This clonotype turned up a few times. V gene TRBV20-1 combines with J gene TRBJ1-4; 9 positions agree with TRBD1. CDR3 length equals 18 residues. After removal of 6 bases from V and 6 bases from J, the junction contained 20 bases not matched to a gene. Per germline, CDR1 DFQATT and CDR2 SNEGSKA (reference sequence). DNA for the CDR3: TGCAGTGCCAACTCCCCTTCCGGGACAGGGATGTGGGATGAAAAACTGTTTTTT. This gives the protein CSANSPSGTGMWDEKLFF.

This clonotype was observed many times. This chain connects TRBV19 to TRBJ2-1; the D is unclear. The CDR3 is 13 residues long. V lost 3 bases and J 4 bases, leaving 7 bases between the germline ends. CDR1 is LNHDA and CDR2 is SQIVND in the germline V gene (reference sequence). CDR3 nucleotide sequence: TGTGCCAGTAGTATCGTCCATTACAATGAGCAGTTCTTC. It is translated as CASSIVHYNEQFF.

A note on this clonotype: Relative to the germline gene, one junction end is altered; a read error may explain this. The CDR3 region has the DNA TGTGCCAGCAGTCTAGCGGGAGGGCCGGACGGGGAGCTGTTTTTT. This sequence encodes CASSLAGGPDGELFF. The chain couples TRBV12-3 or TRBV12-4 to TRBJ2-2; TRBD2 aligns across 12 bases. The CDR3 runs 15 residues.

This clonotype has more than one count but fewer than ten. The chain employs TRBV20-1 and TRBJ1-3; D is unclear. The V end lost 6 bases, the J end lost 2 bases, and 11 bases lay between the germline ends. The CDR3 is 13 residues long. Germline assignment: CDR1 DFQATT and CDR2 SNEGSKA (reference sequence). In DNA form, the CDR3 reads TGCAGTGCCTGGGATCGGGCTGGAAACACCATATATTTT. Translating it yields CSAWDRAGNTIYF.

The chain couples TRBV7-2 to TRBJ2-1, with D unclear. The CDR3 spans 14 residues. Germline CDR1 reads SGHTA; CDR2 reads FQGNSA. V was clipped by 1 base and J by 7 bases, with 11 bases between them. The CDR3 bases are TGTGCCAGCAGCTTAGAACCTCTAGGGAATGAGCAGTTCTTC. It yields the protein CASSLEPLGNEQFF.

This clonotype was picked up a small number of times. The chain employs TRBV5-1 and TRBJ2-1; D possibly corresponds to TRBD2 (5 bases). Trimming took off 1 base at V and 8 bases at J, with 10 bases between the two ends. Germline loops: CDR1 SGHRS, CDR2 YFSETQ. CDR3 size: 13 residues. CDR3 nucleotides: TGCGCCAGCAGCTTGAATCTAGCCTATGAGCAGTTCTTC. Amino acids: CASSLNLAYEQFF.

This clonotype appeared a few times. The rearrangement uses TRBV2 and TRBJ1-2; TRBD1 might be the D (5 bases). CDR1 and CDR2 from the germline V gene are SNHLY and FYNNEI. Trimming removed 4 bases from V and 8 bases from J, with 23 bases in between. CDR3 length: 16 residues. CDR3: CASSARAAQGRRGYTF. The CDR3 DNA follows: TGTGCCAGCAGTGCTCGTGCGGCTCAGGGAAGACGAGGCTACACCTTC.

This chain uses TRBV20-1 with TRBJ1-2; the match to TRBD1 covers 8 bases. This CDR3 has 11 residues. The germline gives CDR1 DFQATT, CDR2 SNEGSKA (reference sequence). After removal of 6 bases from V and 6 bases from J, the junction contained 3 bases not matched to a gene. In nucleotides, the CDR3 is TGCAGTGCCCAGGACAGGGATGGCTACACCTTC. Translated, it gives CSAQDRDGYTF.

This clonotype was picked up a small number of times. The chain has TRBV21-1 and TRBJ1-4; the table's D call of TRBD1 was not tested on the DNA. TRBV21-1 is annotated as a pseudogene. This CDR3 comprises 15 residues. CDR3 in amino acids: CASREQWDRPPRLFF. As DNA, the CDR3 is TGTGCCAGCAGGGAACAGTGGGACAGGCCCCCCAGGCTGTTTTTT.

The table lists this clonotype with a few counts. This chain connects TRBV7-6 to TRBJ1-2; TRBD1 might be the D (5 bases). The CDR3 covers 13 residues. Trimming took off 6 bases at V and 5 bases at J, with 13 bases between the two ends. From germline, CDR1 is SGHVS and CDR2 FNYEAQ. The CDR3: CASRPADIYGYTF. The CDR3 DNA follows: TGTGCCAGCAGGCCGGCGGACATTTATGGCTACACCTTC. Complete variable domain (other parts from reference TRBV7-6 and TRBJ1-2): GAGVSQSPRYKVTKRGQDVALRCDPISGHVSLYWYRQALGQGPEFLTYFNYEAQQDKSGLPNDRFSAERPEGSISTLTIQRTEQRDSAMYRCASRPADIYGYTFGSGTRLTVV.

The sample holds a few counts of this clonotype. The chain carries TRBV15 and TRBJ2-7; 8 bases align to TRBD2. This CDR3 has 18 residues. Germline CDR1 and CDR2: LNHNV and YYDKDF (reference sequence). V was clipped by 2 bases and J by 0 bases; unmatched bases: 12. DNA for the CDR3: TGTGCCACCAGCAGATCTAGGGCTAGCGGGTTCTCCTCCTACGAGCAGTACTTC. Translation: CATSRSRASGFSSYEQYF.

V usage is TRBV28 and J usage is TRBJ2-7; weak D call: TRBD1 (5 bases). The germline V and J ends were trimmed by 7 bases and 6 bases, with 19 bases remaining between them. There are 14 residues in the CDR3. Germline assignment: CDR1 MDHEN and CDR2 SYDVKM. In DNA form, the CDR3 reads TGTGCCAGCACCCTGCCGGGCAGGGCTTCCGAGCAGTACTTC. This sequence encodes CASTLPGRASEQYF.

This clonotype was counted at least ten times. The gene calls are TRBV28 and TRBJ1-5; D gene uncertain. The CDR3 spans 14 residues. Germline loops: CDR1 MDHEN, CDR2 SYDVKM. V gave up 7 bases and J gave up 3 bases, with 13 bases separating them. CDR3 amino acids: CASTPWRVNQPQHF. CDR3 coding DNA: TGTGCCAGCACTCCCTGGAGAGTCAATCAGCCCCAGCATTTT.

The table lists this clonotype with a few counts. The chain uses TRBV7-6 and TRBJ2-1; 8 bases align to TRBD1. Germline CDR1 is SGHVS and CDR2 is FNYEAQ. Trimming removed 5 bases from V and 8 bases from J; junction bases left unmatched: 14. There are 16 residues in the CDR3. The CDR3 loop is CASSLVADREFDEQFF. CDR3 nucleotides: TGTGCCAGCAGCCTCGTGGCGGACAGGGAGTTCGATGAGCAGTTCTTC.